A selection of T cell receptor beta chains follows, all from one sample in a study of early T cells in non-severe SARS-CoV-2 infection. TCRdb used MiXCR to reprocess the 5' RACE reads, holding one entry per CDR3 protein. The sample has tens of thousands of distinct CDR3 sequences, around 13% seen once. Sample: whole blood. The origin of the receptors is an adult who was a healthcare worker with PCR-confirmed SARS-CoV-2 infection or an uninfected control (not recorded which). Each CDR3 is given without its conserved first and last residue.

V gene	J gene	CDR3 length	CDR3 protein
TRBV12-3/TRBV12-4	TRBJ2-7	11	ASNRGGSYEQY
TRBV7-2	TRBJ2-7	14	ASSLGTGGLSYEQY
TRBV5-1	TRBJ2-1	13	ASSLQQSSYNEQF
TRBV3-1	TRBJ1-6	11	ASSAGGNSPLH
TRBV29-1	TRBJ2-2	9	SVAHTGELF
TRBV6-6	TRBJ2-4	14	ASSDRTDLAKNIQY
TRBV11-2	TRBJ2-2	12	ASRGSSNTGELF
TRBV10-2	TRBJ2-3	9	ASSEPDTQY
TRBV27	TRBJ2-1	13	ASSLSSGWGNEQF
TRBV28	TRBJ1-6	14	ASSHRTNPYNSPLH
TRBV6-5	TRBJ1-1	10	ASSYKNTEAF
TRBV20-1	TRBJ2-5	11	SALGQYQETQY
TRBV27	TRBJ1-2	11	ASSLIPGQRNT
TRBV9	TRBJ2-1	13	ASSVGEPTTNEQF
TRBV11-1	TRBJ2-2	13	ASSFSPGVVGELF
TRBV6-5	TRBJ1-5	11	ASSPRAFQPQH